Only one count was recorded for the clone carrying this TCR beta chain. These data originate in a study of glioma-infiltrating T cells after dendritic cell vaccination. Time point indicated: after dendritic cell vaccination, including at tumor progression/relapse. The CDR3 has 17 residues. The germline V and J ends were trimmed by 3 bases and 0 bases, with 16 bases remaining between them. Germline V gives CDR1 SEHNR, CDR2 FQNEAQ (reference sequence). TCRdb's table, derived via immunoSEQ multiplex PCR, lists solely in-frame clones and lacks some. The sample has tens of thousands of clones, 80% to 90% seen once.

The receptor was isolated from a human donor with glioblastoma. The sample consisted of blood, taken after dendritic cell vaccination. This chain uses TRBV7-9 with TRBJ2-3, with a weak D call TRBD2 (6 bases). The CDR3 DNA sequence: TGTGCCAGCAGCTTGACCGGGACTTCGGCTAGCACAGATACGCAGTATTTT. It translates to CASSLTGTSASTDTQYF. The complete variable domain, with remaining parts taken from reference TRBV7-9 and TRBJ2-3, reads DTGVSQNPRHKITKRGQNVTFRCDPISEHNRLYWYRQTLGQGPEFLTYFQNEAQLEKSRLLSDRFSAERPKGSFSTLEIQRTEQGDSAMYLCASSLTGTSASTDTQYFGPGTRLTVL.